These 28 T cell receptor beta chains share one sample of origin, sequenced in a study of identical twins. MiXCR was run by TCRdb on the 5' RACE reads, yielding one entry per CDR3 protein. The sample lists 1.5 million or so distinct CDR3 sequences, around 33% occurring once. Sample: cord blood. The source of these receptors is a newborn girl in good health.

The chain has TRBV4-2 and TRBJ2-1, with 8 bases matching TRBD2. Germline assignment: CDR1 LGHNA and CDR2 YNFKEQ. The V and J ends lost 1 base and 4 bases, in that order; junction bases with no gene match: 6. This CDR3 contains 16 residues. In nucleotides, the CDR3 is TGTGCCAGCAGCCAAGCCCGGGGGGGCCAGTACAATGAGCAGTTCTTC. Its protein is CASSQARGGQYNEQFF.

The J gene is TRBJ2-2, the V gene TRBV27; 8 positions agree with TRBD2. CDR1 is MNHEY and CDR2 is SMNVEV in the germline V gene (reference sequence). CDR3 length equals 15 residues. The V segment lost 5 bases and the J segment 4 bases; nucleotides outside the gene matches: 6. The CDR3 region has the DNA TGTGCCAGCAGTCAAAGCGGGAGTACCACCGGGGAGCTGTTTTTT. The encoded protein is CASSQSGSTTGELFF.

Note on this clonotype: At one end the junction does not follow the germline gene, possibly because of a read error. CDR3 amino acids: CASSQDPTNGKLFF. The CDR3, as DNA: TGTGCCAGCAGCCAAGACCCAACTAATGGAAAACTGTTTTTT. This chain uses TRBV4-2 with TRBJ1-4; no firm D call. CDR3 size: 14 residues. In germline, CDR1 is LGHNA, CDR2 YNFKEQ.

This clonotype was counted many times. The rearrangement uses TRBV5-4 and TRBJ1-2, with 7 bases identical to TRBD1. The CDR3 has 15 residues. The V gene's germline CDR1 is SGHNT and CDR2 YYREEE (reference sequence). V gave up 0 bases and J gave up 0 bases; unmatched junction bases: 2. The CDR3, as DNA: TGTGCCAGCAGCTTGGTGGGACAGTCTAACTATGGCTACACCTTC. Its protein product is CASSLVGQSNYGYTF.

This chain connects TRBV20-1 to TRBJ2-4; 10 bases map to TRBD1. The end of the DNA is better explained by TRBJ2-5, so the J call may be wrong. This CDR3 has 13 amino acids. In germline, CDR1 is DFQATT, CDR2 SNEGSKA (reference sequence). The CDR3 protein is CSAAGTGEETQYF. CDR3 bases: TGCAGTGCTGCCGGGACAGGGGAAGAGACCCAGTACTTC.

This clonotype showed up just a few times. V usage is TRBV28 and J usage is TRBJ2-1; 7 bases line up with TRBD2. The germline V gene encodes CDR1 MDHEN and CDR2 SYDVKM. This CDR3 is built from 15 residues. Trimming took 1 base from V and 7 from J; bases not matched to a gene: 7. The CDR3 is CASSLSGGRGNEQFF. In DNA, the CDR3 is TGTGCCAGCAGTTTATCCGGCGGGCGGGGGAATGAGCAGTTCTTC.

The CDR3 reads CASFGTGEDTQYF. Written as DNA, the CDR3 is TGTGCCAGCTTTGGGACAGGGGAAGATACGCAGTATTTT. The gene calls are TRBV7-9 and TRBJ2-3; TRBD1 agrees at 10 bases. J gave up 5 bases and V 8 bases, and 4 bases lay outside the gene matches. Germline V gene sequence: CDR1 SEHNR, CDR2 FQNEAQ (reference sequence). This CDR3 is 13 amino acids long.

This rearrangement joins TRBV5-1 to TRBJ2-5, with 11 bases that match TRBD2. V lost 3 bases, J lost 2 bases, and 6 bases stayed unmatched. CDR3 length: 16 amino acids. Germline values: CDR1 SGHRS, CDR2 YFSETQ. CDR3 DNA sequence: TGCGCCAGCAGCTATCTAGTAGCGGGAGGGCAAGAGACCCAGTACTTC. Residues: CASSYLVAGGQETQYF.

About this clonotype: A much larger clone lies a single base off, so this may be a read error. The CDR3 DNA follows: TGCAGCGTTGAAGATGGACAGGGGGCAAACTATGACTACACCTTC. This translates into CSVEDGQGANYDYTF. V and J are TRBV29-1 and TRBJ1-2, with TRBD1 matching over 11 bases. CDR3 length: 15 residues. Germline lookup yields CDR1 SQVTM and CDR2 ANQGSEA.

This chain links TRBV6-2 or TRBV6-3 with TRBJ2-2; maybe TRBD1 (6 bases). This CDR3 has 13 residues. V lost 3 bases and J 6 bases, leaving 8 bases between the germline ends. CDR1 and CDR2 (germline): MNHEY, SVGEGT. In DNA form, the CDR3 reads TGTGCCAGCAGTTATGACAGGCCCGGGGAGCTGTTTTTT. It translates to CASSYDRPGELFF.

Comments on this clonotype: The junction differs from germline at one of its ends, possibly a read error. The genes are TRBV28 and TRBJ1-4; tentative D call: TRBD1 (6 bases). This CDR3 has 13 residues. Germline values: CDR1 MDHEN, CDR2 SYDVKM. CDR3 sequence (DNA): TGTGCCCGCAGGGGAGGGAGCGCCGAAAAACTGTTTTTT. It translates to CARRGGSAEKLFF.

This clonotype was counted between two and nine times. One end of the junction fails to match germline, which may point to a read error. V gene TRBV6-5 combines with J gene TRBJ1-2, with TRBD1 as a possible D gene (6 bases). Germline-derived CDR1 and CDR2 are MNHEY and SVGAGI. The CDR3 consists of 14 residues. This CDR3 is CASSYSGTGYGHTF. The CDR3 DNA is TGTGCCAGCAGTTACTCGGGTACAGGGTATGGCCACACCTTC.

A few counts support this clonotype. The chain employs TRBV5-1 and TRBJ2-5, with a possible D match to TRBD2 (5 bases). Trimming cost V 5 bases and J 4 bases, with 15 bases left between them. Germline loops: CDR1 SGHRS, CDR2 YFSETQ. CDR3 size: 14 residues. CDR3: CASSRSGPRETQYF. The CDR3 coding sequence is TGCGCCAGCAGTAGGAGCGGCCCCCGAGAGACCCAGTACTTC.

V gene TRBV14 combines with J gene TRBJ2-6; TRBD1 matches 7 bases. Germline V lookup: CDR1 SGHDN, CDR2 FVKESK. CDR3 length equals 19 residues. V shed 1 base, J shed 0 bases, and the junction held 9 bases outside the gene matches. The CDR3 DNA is TGTGCCAGCAGCCAAGGGTTAACGGCAGGGGGCTCTGGGGCCAACGTCCTGACTTTC. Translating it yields CASSQGLTAGGSGANVLTF.

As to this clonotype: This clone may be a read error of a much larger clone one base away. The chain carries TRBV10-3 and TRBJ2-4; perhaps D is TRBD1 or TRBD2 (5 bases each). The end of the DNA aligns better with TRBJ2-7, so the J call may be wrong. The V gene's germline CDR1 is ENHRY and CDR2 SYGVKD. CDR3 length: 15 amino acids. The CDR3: CAISRDSGPSHEQYF. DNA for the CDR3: TGTGCCATCAGCCGCGACAGCGGCCCCTCCCACGAGCAGTACTTC.

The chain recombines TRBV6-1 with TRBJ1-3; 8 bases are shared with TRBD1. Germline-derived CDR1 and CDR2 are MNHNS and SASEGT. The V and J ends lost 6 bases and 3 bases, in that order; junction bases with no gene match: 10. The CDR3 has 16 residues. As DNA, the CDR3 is TGTGCCAGCAGCCCCCCGAGGACAGGGCTTGGAAACACCATATATTTT. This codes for CASSPPRTGLGNTIYF.

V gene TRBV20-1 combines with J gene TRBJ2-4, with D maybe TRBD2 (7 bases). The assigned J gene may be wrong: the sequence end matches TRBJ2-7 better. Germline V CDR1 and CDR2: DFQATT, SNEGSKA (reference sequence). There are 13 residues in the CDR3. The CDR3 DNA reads TGCAGTGCAAGTCGGGGGGCGGCTTACGAGCAGTACTTC. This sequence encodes CSASRGAAYEQYF.

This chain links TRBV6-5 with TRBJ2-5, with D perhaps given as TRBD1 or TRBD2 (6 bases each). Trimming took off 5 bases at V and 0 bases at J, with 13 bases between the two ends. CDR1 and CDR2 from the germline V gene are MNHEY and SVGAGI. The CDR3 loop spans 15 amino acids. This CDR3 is CASSQPGGHQETQYF. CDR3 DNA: TGTGCCAGCAGTCAGCCCGGGGGCCACCAAGAGACCCAGTACTTC.

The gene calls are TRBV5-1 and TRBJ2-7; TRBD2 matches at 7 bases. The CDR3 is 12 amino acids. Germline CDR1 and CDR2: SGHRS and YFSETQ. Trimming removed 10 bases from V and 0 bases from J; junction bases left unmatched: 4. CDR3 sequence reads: CAGWTSSYEQYF. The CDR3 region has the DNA TGCGCCGGCTGGACTAGCTCCTACGAGCAGTACTTC.

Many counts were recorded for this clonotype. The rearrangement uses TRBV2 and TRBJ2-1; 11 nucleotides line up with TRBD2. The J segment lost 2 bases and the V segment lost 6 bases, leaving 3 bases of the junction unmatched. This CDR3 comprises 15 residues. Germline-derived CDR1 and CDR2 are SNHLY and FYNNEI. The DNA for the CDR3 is TGTGCCAGCAGCCGTAGCGGGAGGGCCTACAATGAGCAGTTCTTC. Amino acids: CASSRSGRAYNEQFF.

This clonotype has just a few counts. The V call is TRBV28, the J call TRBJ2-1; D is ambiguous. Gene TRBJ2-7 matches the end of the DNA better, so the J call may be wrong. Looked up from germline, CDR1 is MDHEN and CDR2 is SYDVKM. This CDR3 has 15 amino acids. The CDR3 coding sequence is TGTGCCAGCAGTTTATCGCTACGTCTCTACAATGAGCAGTACTTC. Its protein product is CASSLSLRLYNEQYF.

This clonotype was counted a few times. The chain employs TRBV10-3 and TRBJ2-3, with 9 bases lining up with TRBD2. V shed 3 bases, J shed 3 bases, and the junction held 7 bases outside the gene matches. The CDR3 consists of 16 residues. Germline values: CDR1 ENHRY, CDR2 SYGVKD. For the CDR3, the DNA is TGTGCCATCAGTGAAGGAGCGGGGGGCCGAACAGATACGCAGTATTTT. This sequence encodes CAISEGAGGRTDTQYF.

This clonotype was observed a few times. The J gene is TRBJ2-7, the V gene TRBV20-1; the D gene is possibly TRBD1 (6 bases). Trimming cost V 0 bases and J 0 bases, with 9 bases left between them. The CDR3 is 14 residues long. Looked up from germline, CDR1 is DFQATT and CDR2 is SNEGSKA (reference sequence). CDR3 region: CSARDMGASYEQYF. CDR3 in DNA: TGCAGTGCTAGAGATATGGGGGCCTCCTACGAGCAGTACTTC.

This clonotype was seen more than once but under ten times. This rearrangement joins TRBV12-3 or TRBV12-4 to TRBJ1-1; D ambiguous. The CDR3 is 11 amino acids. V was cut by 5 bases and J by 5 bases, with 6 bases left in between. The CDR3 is CASSKATEAFF. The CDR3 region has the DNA TGTGCCAGCAGTAAGGCGACTGAAGCTTTCTTT.

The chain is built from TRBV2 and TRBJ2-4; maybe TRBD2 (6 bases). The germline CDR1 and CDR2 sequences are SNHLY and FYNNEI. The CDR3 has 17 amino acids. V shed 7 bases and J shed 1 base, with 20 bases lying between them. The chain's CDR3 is CASKLGGEPWAKNIQYF. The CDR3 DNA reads TGTGCCAGCAAATTGGGCGGGGAACCGTGGGCCAAAAACATTCAGTACTTC. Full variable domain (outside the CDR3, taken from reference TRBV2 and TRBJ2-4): EPEVTQTPSHQVTQMGQEVILRCVPISNHLYFYWYRQILGQKVEFLVSFYNNEISEKSEIFDDQFSVERPDGSNFTLKIRSTKLEDSAMYFCASKLGGEPWAKNIQYFGAGTRLSVL.

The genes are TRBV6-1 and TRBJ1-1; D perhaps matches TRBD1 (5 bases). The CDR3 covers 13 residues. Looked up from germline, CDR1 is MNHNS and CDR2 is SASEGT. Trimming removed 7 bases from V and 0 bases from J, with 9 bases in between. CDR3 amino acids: CASKGRMNTEAFF. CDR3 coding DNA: TGTGCCAGCAAGGGACGGATGAACACTGAAGCTTTCTTT.

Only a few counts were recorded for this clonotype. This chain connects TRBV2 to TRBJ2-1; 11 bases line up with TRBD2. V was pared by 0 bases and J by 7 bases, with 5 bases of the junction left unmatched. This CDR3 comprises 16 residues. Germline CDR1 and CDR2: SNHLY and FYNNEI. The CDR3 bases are TGTGCCAGCAGTGAAGCGCTGGTAGCGGGAGGGAATGAGCAGTTCTTC. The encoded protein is CASSEALVAGGNEQFF.

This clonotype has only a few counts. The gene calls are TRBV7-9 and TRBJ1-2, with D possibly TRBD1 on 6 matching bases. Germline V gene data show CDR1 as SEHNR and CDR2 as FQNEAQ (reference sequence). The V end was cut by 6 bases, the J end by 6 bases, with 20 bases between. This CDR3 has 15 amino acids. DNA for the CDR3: TGTGCCAGCAGACCTATACCGACAGGTCAGGATGGCTACACCTTC. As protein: CASRPIPTGQDGYTF.